This TCR beta chain was documented in a study of Ad26.COV2.S vaccination and SARS-CoV-2 variants. The study's findings and limits: Reported post-vaccination CD8+ and CD4+ T cell responses to spike showed substantial breadth.

Germline assignment: CDR1 GTSNPN and CDR2 SVGIG (reference sequence). J lost 1 base, V lost 4 bases, and 3 bases had no gene match. There are 13 residues in the CDR3. As to treatment: 15 to 20 received Ad26.COV2.S at low or high dose, single or two shots; 5 received placebo; per-sample allocation not given. On day 63 after the first injection, vaccine and placebo recipients gave samples. Turning to this clone: Its specificity is unknown.

This table comes from immunoSEQ multiplex PCR, and its TCRdb copy is limited to in-frame clones, with some not included. The sample carries 360,000 or so clones, 89% recorded once. This material consisted of peripheral blood, taken in a trial of Ad26.COV2.S vaccine versus placebo. This receptor was obtained from a person between 18 and 65 years old who received the Ad26.COV2.S COVID-19 vaccine or a placebo. V is TRBV30 and J is TRBJ1-1; 7 positions agree with TRBD1. The CDR3 DNA sequence: TGTGCCTGGATAGGGGACAGGAACACTGAAGCTTTCTTT. This gives the protein CAWIGDRNTEAFF.